The 8 T cell receptor beta chains given below trace back to one sample, sequenced in a study of cytomegalovirus exposure and HLA in healthy donors (dated by TCRdb to the late 2010s). Libraries were built with the immunoSEQ multiplex PCR assay. A mixture of 60 forward primers for TCR Vbeta segments and 13 reverse primers for TCR Jbeta segments was used in the multiplex PCR. TCRdb retrieved this table from immuneACCESS and kept in-frame rearrangements only. Not all clones are present; in checked studies, unresolved V genes account for under half, and no reason is known for the remainder. In all, the sample holds some 210,000 clones, and 70% to 85% of those were seen once. The ten largest clones add up to less than 4.5% of the sample. The sequenced sample consisted of PBMCs. These receptors originate from a male donor in good health and CMV-seronegative.

The V gene is TRBV29-1, the J gene TRBJ2-7; D possibly corresponds to TRBD1 (6 bases). From germline, CDR1 is SQVTM and CDR2 ANQGSEA. CDR3 length: 13 residues. The V end was cut by 4 bases, the J end by 0 bases, with 10 bases between. CDR3 protein: CSVVYRASYEQYF. The CDR3 DNA reads as TGCAGCGTTGTGTACAGGGCCTCCTACGAGCAGTACTTC.

The V call is TRBV4-1, the J call TRBJ2-5, with 7 bases identical to TRBD1. CDR3 length: 16 amino acids. The ends lost 1 base at V and 1 base at J; junction bases unmatched: 6. Looked up from germline, CDR1 is MGHRA and CDR2 is YSYEKL. Here the CDR3 DNA reads TGCGCCAGCAGCCAAGCCCCGGACAGGTTCCAAGAGACCCAGTACTTC. This translates into CASSQAPDRFQETQYF.

The chain employs TRBV5-1 and TRBJ2-7; perhaps TRBD1 as D (5 bases). The CDR3 loop spans 16 amino acids. CDR1 is SGHRS, CDR2 YFSETQ, per germline. V lost 3 bases to trimming and J lost 6 bases, with 22 bases between them. CDR3 in amino acids: CASSSGLGVMSGEQYF. CDR3 nucleotides: TGCGCCAGCAGCTCGGGTTTAGGGGTTATGTCGGGCGAGCAGTACTTC.

The J gene is TRBJ1-3, the V gene TRBV7-2; the D is unclear. Germline CDR1 reads SGHTA; CDR2 reads FQGNSA. The germline V and J ends were trimmed by 5 bases and 8 bases, with 13 bases remaining between them. This CDR3 comprises 13 residues. The CDR3 sequence: CASSPGGIYTIYF. The CDR3 region has the DNA TGTGCCAGCAGCCCTGGCGGGATTTACACCATATATTTT.

The chain carries TRBV5-8 and TRBJ2-7, with 9 positions matching TRBD2. V lost 3 bases, J lost 3 bases, and 7 bases stayed unmatched. CDR1 is SGHTS, CDR2 YDEGEE, per germline. The CDR3 is 15 amino acids. CDR3 in amino acids: CASSSGRLAVYEQYF. The CDR3 nucleotides are TGTGCCAGCAGCTCGGGGCGACTAGCGGTCTACGAGCAGTACTTC.

This clone was counted only a few times. The V call is TRBV5-4, the J call TRBJ1-3, with no clear D. This CDR3 region has 15 residues. Germline V gene lookup returns CDR1 SGHNT and CDR2 YYREEE (reference sequence). V was clipped by 0 bases and J by 4 bases, with 11 bases between them. The CDR3 region is CASSLGAAGGNTIYF. The CDR3 DNA sequence: TGTGCCAGCAGCTTGGGAGCGGCAGGCGGAAACACCATATATTTT.

This CDR3 is CASSLPGQGANSPLHF. The CDR3 DNA follows: TGTGCCAGCAGCTTGCCGGGACAGGGAGCAAATTCACCCCTCCACTTT. The V and J genes are TRBV5-4 and TRBJ1-6; TRBD1 aligns across 9 bases. The ends lost 1 base at V and 7 bases at J; junction bases unmatched: 6. Looked up from germline, CDR1 is SGHNT and CDR2 is YYREEE (reference sequence). The CDR3 is 16 amino acids.

CDR3 amino acids: CASSLETGGNSPLHF. CDR3 sequence (DNA): TGCGCCAGCAGCTTGGAAACAGGGGGCAATTCACCCCTCCACTTT. The rearrangement joins TRBV5-1 to TRBJ1-6, with 9 bases that match TRBD1. The CDR3 is made up of 15 amino acids. Germline loops: CDR1 SGHRS, CDR2 YFSETQ. V shed 0 bases, J shed 7 bases, and the junction held 2 bases outside the gene matches.